This T cell receptor beta chain was recorded in a study of cytomegalovirus exposure and HLA in healthy donors. PCR was performed using 60 Vbeta and 13 Jbeta primers. Only in-frame clones appear in the TCRdb table, and some are missing; sequencing was by immunoSEQ multiplex PCR. The sample's table shows about 130,000 clones. Per the germline V gene, CDR1 is SNHLY and CDR2 is FYNNEI. The length of the CDR3 is 15 residues. V trimming: 4 bases; J trimming: 3 bases; junction bases outside the gene matches: 7. A remark on this clone: Antigen specificity is unknown.

Whole-study findings and limits: Excluded were some V segments that proved indistinguishable, including TRBV6-2 and TRBV6-3.

This chain links TRBV2 with TRBJ1-2; 8 bases are a match to TRBD1. The sample consisted of PBMCs. The clonotype comes from a man aged 18 to 30 in good health and CMV-seronegative. The chain's CDR3 is CASSGDQGADYGYTF. CDR3 coding DNA: TGTGCCAGCAGTGGAGATCAGGGGGCGGACTATGGCTACACCTTC.